The rows below give T cell receptor beta chains drawn from one sample of a study of blood T cell repertoires in COVID-19. The repertoire was sequenced with immunoSEQ multiplex PCR; TCRdb's copy has only in-frame clones and lacks some. The data show around 100,000 clones, approximately 87% seen once. The sample taken for sequencing was peripheral blood. The receptors come from a human donor in a cohort sampled during active COVID-19. CDR3s leave out the opening cysteine and the closing phenylalanine or tryptophan.

TRBJ2-1 TRBV18 12 ASSPLSRDNEQF
TRBJ2-3 TRBV2 15 ASSLWGLAGGADTQY
TRBJ1-2 TRBV28 13 ASSFGDSSNYGYT
TRBJ1-6 TRBV28 13 ASSPSDTYLSPLH
TRBJ2-2 TRBV9 14 ASSATGNANTGELF
TRBJ2-1 TRBV9 13 ASSQTGTGYNEQF
TRBJ2-1 TRBV5-1 13 ASSSQLQQTNEQF
TRBJ1-1 TRBV4-1 14 ASSQDWGGAGAEAF
TRBJ2-1 TRBV7-2 11 ASSRYSYNEQF
TRBJ1-5 TRBV24-1 13 ATSDSDRAHQPQH
TRBJ2-4 TRBV25-1 14 ASSAKTLEPKNIQY